A selection of T cell receptor beta chains follows, all from one sample in a study of T cells after yellow fever vaccination. TCRdb re-called the 5' RACE reads through MiXCR, storing one row per CDR3 protein. In the table there are 140,000 to 150,000 distinct CDR3 sequences, under 8% of which are singletons. Material: CD4+ T cells sorted from PBMCs, obtained 10 days after the yellow fever booster vaccination. The source is a young man who received the YFV17D yellow fever vaccine. Both conserved end residues are part of each CDR3. D genes are given only for firm matches. Size is stated for part of the rows, as once, few or many counts, or as a class when the clone is expanded.

CDR3 DNA	CDR3 protein	V gene	clone size	J gene	D gene
TGTGCCAGCAGTTACTCAGTCGGGACTAGCGTGACGAAAGAGACCCAGTACTTC	CASSYSVGTSVTKETQYF	TRBV6-5	many	TRBJ2-5	TRBD2
TGTGCCAGCAGTCTCAGGGCCGCCTACGAGCAGTACTTC	CASSLRAAYEQYF	TRBV3-1	many	TRBJ2-7	-
TGTGCCAGCAGCGTCGACCAGGGGGAAGCTTTCTTT	CASSVDQGEAFF	TRBV7-9	many	TRBJ1-1	-
TGTGCCAGCCATCAGACCGCAGATACGCAGTATTTT	CASHQTADTQYF	TRBV6-5	many	TRBJ2-3	-
TGCAGTGCGGCAGGGACGGTGGATTATCAGCCCCAGCATTTT	CSAAGTVDYQPQHF	TRBV20-1	many	TRBJ1-5	-
TGTGCCAGCAGAACACAGACAGTGGCTGGGGCCAACGTCCTGACTTTC	CASRTQTVAGANVLTF	TRBV6-1	-	TRBJ2-6	-
TGTGCCAGCAGGGAGAGGACAGGGCCCTACGAGCAGTACTTC	CASRERTGPYEQYF	TRBV12-3/TRBV12-4	many	TRBJ2-7	TRBD1
TGCAGTGCTCACCCCTCGGGGCGCTACGAGCAGTACTTC	CSAHPSGRYEQYF	TRBV20-1	few	TRBJ2-7	-
TGCAGTGCAGTCCTGACAGGGGTGGATCAGCCCCAGCATTTT	CSAVLTGVDQPQHF	TRBV20-1	many	TRBJ1-5	TRBD1
TGTGCCAGCAGTTTAAGGGTCGGGGTCCAGTACTTC	CASSLRVGVQYF	TRBV28	many	TRBJ2-5	-
TGCAGTGCTCGGATTAACCCCGTGGAGCAGTTCTTC	CSARINPVEQFF	TRBV20-1	many	TRBJ2-1	-
TGCGCCAGCAGCCAACCAGGACTGACTCAGGCTTTCTTT	CASSQPGLTQAFF	TRBV4-3	many	TRBJ1-1	-
TGTGCCAGCAGGATAACGGGACATCAGAACTCTGGGGCCAACGTCCTGACTTTC	CASRITGHQNSGANVLTF	TRBV6-1	many	TRBJ2-6	-
TGCAGTGCTGAACCCCCCGGACTAGCGGGAGTGGGGCTCTACGAGCAGTACTTC	CSAEPPGLAGVGLYEQYF	TRBV20-1	few	TRBJ2-7	TRBD2
TGTGCCAGCAGTTTAGGTTCCGGCTACAATGAGCAGTTCTTC	CASSLGSGYNEQFF	TRBV12-3/TRBV12-4	many	TRBJ2-1	-
TGTGCCAGCAGCATTGACAGGGTCTACGAGCAGTACTTC	CASSIDRVYEQYF	TRBV16	many	TRBJ2-7	TRBD1
TGCAGCGACCGCACTGAAGCTTTCTTT	CSDRTEAFF	TRBV29-1	many	TRBJ1-1	-
TGTGCCAGCACCGTTGACGGACCCAGGGGCTTTACGCAGTTCTTC	CASTVDGPRGFTQFF	TRBV28	many	TRBJ2-1	-
TGCGCCAGCAGAGCGGGAGGGCCTTTAACAGATACGCAGTATTTT	CASRAGGPLTDTQYF	TRBV5-1	many	TRBJ2-3	TRBD2
TGTGCCAGCAGCGCCATAGGCAAACTGCGCCACAATGAGCAGTTCTTC	CASSAIGKLRHNEQFF	TRBV7-9	-	TRBJ2-1	-
TGTGCCAGCAGCTTAGTAAGGGGGCTCGCAGATACGCAGTATTTT	CASSLVRGLADTQYF	TRBV7-6	many	TRBJ2-3	TRBD1
TGTGCCAGCAGCCAAGATAAGGCAGGCGGCACTGAAGCTTTCTTT	CASSQDKAGGTEAFF	TRBV3-1	many	TRBJ1-1	-
TGTGCCAGCAGCTTAGAAGGGACTAGCGGGAGCGCGAACACCGGGGAGCTGTTTTTT	CASSLEGTSGSANTGELFF	TRBV11-2	many	TRBJ2-2	TRBD2
TGTGCCAGCAGCTTACAGGGGAATAGCAATCAGCCCCAGCATTTT	CASSLQGNSNQPQHF	TRBV5-8	many	TRBJ1-5	TRBD1
TGCGCCAGCAGCCAAACTAGCGGGATCATCTACGAGCAGTACTTC	CASSQTSGIIYEQYF	TRBV5-1	many	TRBJ2-7	TRBD2
TGTGCCACCAGTGAGCCGACTAGCGGGAACTTGGGTTACAATGAGCAGTTCTTC	CATSEPTSGNLGYNEQFF	TRBV24-1	many	TRBJ2-1	TRBD2
TGTGCCAGCAGCTTAGCTCTGGGAGGGTCAACAGATACGCAGTATTTT	CASSLALGGSTDTQYF	TRBV7-8	many	TRBJ2-3	TRBD2
TGTGCCAGCAGCCAAGATCTTCCGAATATGGAACTAGCGGGAGGGCACGACGAGCAGTACTTC	CASSQDLPNMELAGGHDEQYF	TRBV3-1	many	TRBJ2-7	TRBD2
TGTGCCAGCAGCTCATGGGGACAGGGAACTACACCCCTCCACTTT	CASSSWGQGTTPLHF	TRBV7-9	many	TRBJ1-6	TRBD1
TGCAGTGCTAGTTTTGAGGTCGAGGTTGGCTACACCTTC	CSASFEVEVGYTF	TRBV20-1	few	TRBJ1-2	-
TGCGCCAGCAGCTTGGGGGGCGGGAGTAGCAATGAGCAGTTCTTC	CASSLGGGSSNEQFF	TRBV5-1	few	TRBJ2-1	TRBD2
TGTGCCAGCTCACCCTCCAGCGGGCGTAGTTACAATGAGCAGTTCTTC	CASSPSSGRSYNEQFF	TRBV18	many	TRBJ2-1	-
TGTGCCAGCAGTTACTCGAGCATCTCCTACGAGCAGTACTTC	CASSYSSISYEQYF	TRBV6-5	few	TRBJ2-7	-
TGTGCCAGCAGCTTCTCAGTGGGAGAGCAGTTCTTC	CASSFSVGEQFF	TRBV5-6	many	TRBJ2-1	-
TGTGCCAGCTCACGGAGTATGGACGCCTATGGCTACACCTTC	CASSRSMDAYGYTF	TRBV18	few	TRBJ1-2	-
TGCGCCAGCGACAGAGCCTTGGGGGGAGCTATAGATACGCAGTATTTT	CASDRALGGAIDTQYF	TRBV5-1	many	TRBJ2-3	-
TGCGCCAGCAGTCCGGGACAGGGATACAATGAGCAGTTCTTC	CASSPGQGYNEQFF	TRBV5-1	many	TRBJ2-1	TRBD1
TGTGCCAGTAGTGTCCCGGGGAGAGGGGATACGCAGTATTTT	CASSVPGRGDTQYF	TRBV19	-	TRBJ2-3	-
TGTGCCAGCAGCCGAGGGACTAGCGGGAGAAAAAATGAGCAGTTCTTC	CASSRGTSGRKNEQFF	TRBV3-1	few	TRBJ2-1	TRBD2
TGTGCCAGCAGTCAAGACAGGGGGGGGTACAATGAGCAGTTCTTC	CASSQDRGGYNEQFF	TRBV7-2	many	TRBJ2-1	TRBD1
TGTGCCAGCAGCGGGGGTTACTCCTACAATGAGCAGTTCTTC	CASSGGYSYNEQFF	TRBV11-2	many	TRBJ2-1	-
TGCAGTGCTAAGACAGGGGCGGTCACTGAAGCTTTCTTT	CSAKTGAVTEAFF	TRBV20-1	many	TRBJ1-1	TRBD1